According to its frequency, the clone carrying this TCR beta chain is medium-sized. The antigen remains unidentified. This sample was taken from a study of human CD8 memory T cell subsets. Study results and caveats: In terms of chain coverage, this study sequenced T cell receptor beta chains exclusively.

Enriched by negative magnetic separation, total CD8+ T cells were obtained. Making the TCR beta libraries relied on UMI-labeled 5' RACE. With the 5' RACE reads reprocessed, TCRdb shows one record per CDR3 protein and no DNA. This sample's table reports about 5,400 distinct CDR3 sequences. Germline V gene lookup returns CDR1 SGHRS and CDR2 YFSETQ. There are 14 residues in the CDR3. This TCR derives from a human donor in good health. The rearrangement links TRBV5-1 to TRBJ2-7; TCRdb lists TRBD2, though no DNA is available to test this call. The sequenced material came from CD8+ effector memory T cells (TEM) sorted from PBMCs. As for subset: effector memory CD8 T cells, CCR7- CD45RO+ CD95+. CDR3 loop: CASSDPGTSGVQYF.